This T cell receptor (beta chain) originates from a study of blood T cell repertoires in COVID-19. Original handling: Estimated nucleated cell counts came from reference gene primer amplification. Sequenced by immunoSEQ multiplex PCR; TCRdb stores in-frame clones only, minus some. The V and J calls and clone size are taken from that table; D and trimming were inferred from the DNA. This table holds about 370,000 clones, 90% found once. This TCR came from a man between 18 and 35 years old with active or convalescent COVID-19. Sequenced sample: peripheral blood.

CDR3 sequence: CASSLQGNFYNEQFF. The CDR3 DNA sequence: TGTGCCAGCAGCCTACAGGGGAACTTTTACAATGAGCAGTTCTTC. This chain uses TRBV5-6 with TRBJ2-1; 7 bases line up with TRBD1. V shed 4 bases, J shed 4 bases, and the junction held 8 bases outside the gene matches. CDR3 length equals 15 residues. Germline V gene sequence: CDR1 SGHDT, CDR2 YYEEEE.